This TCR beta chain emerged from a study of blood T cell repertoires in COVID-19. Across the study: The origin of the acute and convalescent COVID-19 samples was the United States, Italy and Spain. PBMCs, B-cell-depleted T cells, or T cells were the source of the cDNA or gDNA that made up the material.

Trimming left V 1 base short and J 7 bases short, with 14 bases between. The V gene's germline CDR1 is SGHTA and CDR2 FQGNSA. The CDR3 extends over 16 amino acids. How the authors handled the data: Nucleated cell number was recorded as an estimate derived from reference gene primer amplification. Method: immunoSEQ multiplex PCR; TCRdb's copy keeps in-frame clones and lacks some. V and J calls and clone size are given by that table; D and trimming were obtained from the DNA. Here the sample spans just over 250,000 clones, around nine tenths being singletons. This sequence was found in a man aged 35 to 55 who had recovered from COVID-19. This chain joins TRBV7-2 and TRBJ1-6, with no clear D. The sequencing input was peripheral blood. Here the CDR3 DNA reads TGTGCCAGCAGCTTAGTTTGGAGGAAAGCCAATTCACCCCTCCACTTT. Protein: CASSLVWRKANSPLHF.